Each of the 23 T cell receptor beta chains below was sequenced from the same sample in a study of T cell repertoires in cytomegalovirus infection. MiXCR, run by TCRdb on the reads, gives a single entry per CDR3 protein. The table lists under 350,000 distinct CDR3 sequences, more than 8% of them singletons. The sample comprised PBMCs. The receptor set was obtained from a human donor in good health (CMV status not recorded). Some clones in this sample may be carry-over from other donors' samples.

The CDR3 DNA is TGTGCCAGCAGTTACGGAAAGGACTGGAGATACAATGAGCAGTTCTTC. It translates to CASSYGKDWRYNEQFF. The chain has TRBV6-6 and TRBJ2-1; a possible D gene is TRBD2 (5 bases). Germline V gene lookup returns CDR1 MNHNY and CDR2 SVGAGI (reference sequence). Trimming cost V 2 bases and J 4 bases, with 15 bases left between them. The CDR3 is 16 residues long.

This clonotype appeared many times. The chain recombines TRBV7-9 with TRBJ2-1; 7 bases map to TRBD2. This CDR3 spans 16 amino acids. Germline values: CDR1 SEHNR, CDR2 FQNEAQ (reference sequence). J was trimmed by 4 bases and V by 1 base; bases with no gene match: 7. CDR3 nucleotides: TGTGCCAGCAGCTTAGAGGGAGGGCCCTCGTACAATGAGCAGTTCTTC. Translated: CASSLEGGPSYNEQFF.

This clonotype was counted many times. The chain carries TRBV7-2 and TRBJ1-1; D is unresolved. V was trimmed by 1 base and J by 6 bases, leaving 9 bases between them. The CDR3 consists of 13 residues. Germline assignment: CDR1 SGHTA and CDR2 FQGNSA. In nucleotides, the CDR3 is TGTGCCAGCAGCTTAGAGGCAGCCGCTGAAGCTTTCTTT. This gives the protein CASSLEAAAEAFF.

This clonotype was counted at least ten times. J is TRBJ1-2 and V is TRBV7-2; a possible D gene is TRBD1 (6 bases). The CDR3 extends over 14 amino acids. Per the germline V gene, CDR1 is SGHTA and CDR2 is FQGNSA. V lost 5 bases and J 6 bases, leaving 16 bases between the germline ends. CDR3 bases: TGTGCCAGCAGCCCAGCACGGGGGGCGAATGGCTACACCTTC. Its translation: CASSPARGANGYTF.

The CDR3 loop is CASSDWEALETQYF. CDR3 DNA: TGTGCCAGCAGTGACTGGGAAGCCTTGGAGACCCAGTACTTC. The chain carries TRBV25-1 and TRBJ2-5; D is unclear. Germline lookup yields CDR1 MGHDK and CDR2 SYGVNS. The CDR3 contains 14 residues. With 3 bases removed from V and 5 bases from J, the gap between germline ends came to 13 bases.

This clonotype was observed at least ten times. The chain couples TRBV7-2 to TRBJ1-4; D is undetermined. The V end was cut by 1 base, the J end by 8 bases, with 20 bases between. From germline, CDR1 is SGHTA and CDR2 FQGNSA. This CDR3 comprises 17 residues. CDR3 sequence: CASSLEMIGLRGEKLFF. CDR3 bases: TGTGCCAGCAGCTTAGAGATGATTGGGTTGCGGGGAGAAAAACTGTTTTTT. The entire variable domain, with the rest obtained from reference TRBV7-2 and TRBJ1-4, is as follows: GAGVSQSPSNKVTEKGKDVELRCDPISGHTALYWYRQSLGQGLEFLIYFQGNSAPDKSGLPSDRFSAERTGGSVSTLTIQRTQQEDSAVYLCASSLEMIGLRGEKLFFGSGTQLSVL.

This clonotype has more than one count but fewer than ten. The J gene is TRBJ2-7, the V gene TRBV7-2; no firm D call. V lost 4 bases, J lost 6 bases, and 7 bases lay in between. The V gene's germline CDR1 is SGHTA and CDR2 FQGNSA. CDR3 length: 11 residues. The CDR3 is CASSSQSEQYF. CDR3 coding DNA: TGTGCCAGCAGCTCCCAATCCGAGCAGTACTTC.

This chain links TRBV10-3 with TRBJ2-7; weak D call: TRBD2 (5 bases). The germline gives CDR1 ENHRY, CDR2 SYGVKD. The CDR3 covers 12 residues. The V end was cut by 8 bases, the J end by 2 bases, with 10 bases between. CDR3: CAIGPSPYEQYF. The DNA of the CDR3 is TGTGCCATCGGTCCTAGCCCCTACGAGCAGTACTTC.

This clonotype came up many times. CDR3 amino acids: CASSFTGGDRVNTEAFF. CDR3 DNA: TGTGCCAGCAGCTTTACAGGGGGAGATCGGGTGAACACTGAAGCTTTCTTT. The chain employs TRBV7-2 and TRBJ1-1, with TRBD1 matching over 8 bases. Germline CDR1 and CDR2: SGHTA and FQGNSA. This CDR3 is 17 amino acids long. V shed 3 bases, J shed 0 bases, and the junction held 9 bases outside the gene matches.

This clonotype was recorded a few times. J is TRBJ2-2 and V is TRBV6-5, with TRBD2 identical over 8 bases. Germline CDR1 and CDR2: MNHEY and SVGAGI. The V segment lost 4 bases and the J segment 0 bases; nucleotides outside the gene matches: 22. CDR3 length: 22 residues. In DNA, the CDR3 is TGTGCCAGCAGTTTACGCTTACTAGCGGCGATATTCATACCGGCGAACACCGGGGAGCTGTTTTTT. Amino acids: CASSLRLLAAIFIPANTGELFF.

This clonotype was observed a few times. V gene TRBV10-3 combines with J gene TRBJ1-2; maybe TRBD1 (5 bases). The CDR3 extends over 13 amino acids. Germline V gene data show CDR1 as ENHRY and CDR2 as SYGVKD. V dropped 5 bases and J dropped 1 base, with 8 bases sitting between them. CDR3: CAISKDSNYGYTF. DNA of the CDR3: TGTGCCATCAGTAAAGACAGTAACTATGGCTACACCTTC.

This clonotype was seen a handful of times. The chain employs TRBV7-8 and TRBJ1-2; TRBD1 matches at 9 bases. With 2 bases clipped from V and 4 bases from J, the junction kept 11 bases outside the gene matches. CDR3 length: 17 amino acids. CDR1 and CDR2 from the germline V gene are SGHVS and FQNEAQ. The CDR3 DNA is TGTGCCAGCAGCTTAACAAGGGACAGGGTACGGGGCTATGGCTACACCTTC. Amino acids: CASSLTRDRVRGYGYTF.

This rearrangement joins TRBV5-6 to TRBJ1-5; no reliable D call. The CDR3 loop spans 14 amino acids. CDR1 is SGHDT and CDR2 is YYEEEE in the germline V gene. Trimming removed 2 bases at V and 5 bases at J, with 11 bases between. The CDR3 here is CASSFLDGDQPQHF. For the CDR3, the DNA is TGTGCCAGCAGCTTCTTGGACGGCGATCAGCCCCAGCATTTT. Full variable domain (outside the CDR3, taken from reference TRBV5-6 and TRBJ1-5): DAGVTQSPTHLIKTRGQQVTLRCSPKSGHDTVSWYQQALGQGPQFIFQYYEEEERQRGNFPDRFSGHQFPNYSSELNVNALLLGDSALYLCASSFLDGDQPQHFGDGTRLSIL.

This clonotype came up many times. V gene TRBV10-3 combines with J gene TRBJ2-1; the D is unclear. Germline CDR1 reads ENHRY; CDR2 reads SYGVKD. Trimming cost V 6 bases and J 0 bases, with 12 bases left between them. This CDR3 region has 15 residues. The CDR3 nucleotides are TGTGCCATCAGCCCGACTGAGGCCTCCTACAATGAGCAGTTCTTC. Protein: CAISPTEASYNEQFF.

This clonotype came up a few times. The chain has TRBV28 and TRBJ1-1; TRBD1 agrees at 9 bases. Germline V CDR1 and CDR2: MDHEN, SYDVKM. Trimming took 5 bases from V and 5 from J; bases not matched to a gene: 9. CDR3 size: 15 residues. The CDR3 reads CASSPSGQGSTEAFF. The DNA of the CDR3 is TGTGCCAGCAGTCCCTCGGGACAGGGATCAACTGAAGCTTTCTTT.

The V gene is TRBV7-2, the J gene TRBJ2-7; no firm D call. The CDR3 consists of 11 residues. Between the trimmed V and J ends, which lost 3 bases and 7 bases, there was a span of 7 bases. Germline V gene data show CDR1 as SGHTA and CDR2 as FQGNSA. CDR3 sequence (DNA): TGTGCCAGCAGCTTCCAATCGGAGCAGTACTTC. Translated, it gives CASSFQSEQYF.

This chain uses TRBV20-1 with TRBJ1-4, with D hard to call. CDR1 is DFQATT and CDR2 is SNEGSKA in the germline V gene (reference sequence). V was shortened by 1 base and J by 8 bases, with 11 bases between the two germline ends. The CDR3 sequence is 13 residues long. The CDR3 region has the DNA TGCAGTGCTAGAGTGTGGTCAGTCGAAAAACTGTTTTTT. Protein sequence: CSARVWSVEKLFF.

This clonotype was seen many times. This chain connects TRBV7-8 to TRBJ2-5; a weak D match, TRBD1 (6 bases). This CDR3 comprises 14 residues. The V end lost 3 bases, the J end lost 10 bases, and 18 bases lay between the germline ends. The germline V gene has CDR1 SGHVS and CDR2 FQNEAQ. In DNA form, the CDR3 reads TGTGCCAGCAGCTTCTCCGGACAGTCCTCCGACCAGTACTTC. Residues: CASSFSGQSSDQYF.

This clonotype was seen many times. The rearrangement links TRBV19 to TRBJ1-1, with D tentatively TRBD1 (6 bases). Looked up from germline, CDR1 is LNHDA and CDR2 is SQIVND (reference sequence). Between the trimmed V and J ends, which lost 5 bases and 0 bases, there was a span of 16 bases. The length of the CDR3 is 16 residues. CDR3 sequence: CASSPQGLGLNTEAFF. In DNA form, the CDR3 reads TGTGCCAGTAGTCCACAGGGACTTGGGTTGAACACTGAAGCTTTCTTT.

This clonotype was detected many times. The chain joins TRBV7-2 to TRBJ2-1; TRBD1 agrees at 8 bases. Per germline, CDR1 SGHTA and CDR2 FQGNSA. J lost 6 bases, V lost 5 bases, and 3 bases had no gene match. This CDR3 is built from 13 residues. This CDR3 is CASSRDRFNEQFF. The CDR3 DNA follows: TGTGCCAGCAGCAGGGACAGGTTCAATGAGCAGTTCTTC.

This clonotype was detected ten times or more. This chain links TRBV7-9 with TRBJ2-7; D might be TRBD1 (5 bases). The CDR3 totals 14 residues. The germline V gene encodes CDR1 SEHNR and CDR2 FQNEAQ (reference sequence). V was shortened by 1 base and J by 7 bases, with 14 bases between the two germline ends. CDR3 nucleotides: TGTGCCAGCAGCTTAGGGGGCGACCTTACGGAGCAGTACTTC. Its translation: CASSLGGDLTEQYF.

Only a few counts were recorded for this clonotype. The chain employs TRBV30 and TRBJ2-5; 7 bases fit TRBD2. Trimming took 5 bases from V and 7 from J; bases not matched to a gene: 7. CDR1 and CDR2 (germline): GTSNPN, SVGIG (reference sequence). The CDR3 covers 12 residues. The CDR3 DNA reads as TGTGCCTGGCATGGGGGGGGAAGGACCCAGTACTTC. The encoded protein is CAWHGGGRTQYF.

This clonotype turned up a few times. The chain employs TRBV4-1 and TRBJ1-2; D not resolved. The V end lost 0 bases, the J end lost 4 bases, and 12 bases lay between the germline ends. The CDR3 has 15 residues. The germline CDR1 and CDR2 sequences are MGHRA and YSYEKL. The CDR3 reads CASSQDHGGPYGYTF. As DNA, the CDR3 is TGCGCCAGCAGCCAAGACCATGGAGGCCCCTATGGCTACACCTTC.